These 12 T cell receptor beta chains came from one sample sequenced in a study of beta chain features in type 1 diabetes. Study conclusions and caveats: There was a moderate but significant shortening of TCRB CDR3s in all four CD4+ subsets of Type 1 diabetes patients.

The investigators reverse transcribed all of the isolated RNA, so they sequenced expressed TCRB transcripts. Method: immunoSEQ multiplex PCR; TCRdb's copy keeps in-frame clones and lacks some. The profile shows about 650,000 clones, 9.5% to 15% of them singletons. These TCRs' antigens remain unknown. Sequenced sample: naive CD4+ T cells from blood. The receptors derive from a man aged 30 to 39 with type 1 diabetes.

V usage is TRBV6-5 and J usage is TRBJ1-1; weak D call: TRBD1 (5 bases). Germline V gene data show CDR1 as MNHEY and CDR2 as SVGAGI. The CDR3 spans 12 residues. V lost 1 base to trimming and J lost 9 bases, with 9 bases between them. CDR3 sequence: CASSYFGGKAFF. The CDR3 DNA reads TGTGCCAGCAGTTACTTCGGGGGAAAAGCTTTCTTT.

This clone was seen a handful of times. V is TRBV30 and J is TRBJ1-4; tentative D call: TRBD1 (6 bases). V lost 4 bases and J lost 6, with 15 bases in between. CDR3 length equals 14 residues. In germline, CDR1 is GTSNPN, CDR2 SVGIG (reference sequence). CDR3 DNA: TGTGCCTGGACCGAGGGGGTGGGGTATGAAAAACTGTTTTTT. Amino acid sequence: CAWTEGVGYEKLFF.

This rearrangement joins TRBV18 to TRBJ1-5, with unresolved D. V shed 6 bases and J shed 1 base, with 13 bases lying between them. Germline assignment: CDR1 KGHSH and CDR2 LQKENI. The CDR3 totals 15 residues. This CDR3 is CASSLGRASNQPQHF. CDR3 bases: TGTGCCAGCTCCTTGGGCAGAGCGAGCAATCAGCCCCAGCATTTT.

There are a few counts of this clone. Other DNA variants within this sample encode the same CDR3. V is TRBV6-5 and J is TRBJ2-7; D is ambiguous. In germline, CDR1 is MNHEY, CDR2 SVGAGI. This CDR3 region has 11 residues. V was pared by 6 bases and J by 0 bases, with 3 bases between. The CDR3 spells CASRSSYEQYF. The CDR3 DNA reads as TGTGCCAGCAGAAGCTCCTACGAGCAGTACTTC.

A few counts support this clone. The sample holds other DNA sequences that translate to the same CDR3. CDR3 bases: TGTGCCAGCAGCCTCCGGGACGCATCCTACGAGCAGTACTTC. Encoded protein: CASSLRDASYEQYF. J is TRBJ2-7 and V is TRBV7-9, with D perhaps given as TRBD1 or TRBD2 (5 bases each). Germline CDR1 reads SEHNR; CDR2 reads FQNEAQ (reference sequence). This CDR3 has 14 amino acids. Trimming pared 5 bases from V and 1 base from J, leaving 12 bases between.

This rearrangement joins TRBV2 to TRBJ1-4; D remains ambiguous. V was shortened by 5 bases and J by 0 bases, with 10 bases between the two germline ends. The germline V gene has CDR1 SNHLY and CDR2 FYNNEI. CDR3 length: 15 residues. The chain's CDR3 is CASSTTRATNEKLFF. CDR3 in DNA: TGTGCCAGCAGTACTACACGGGCAACTAATGAAAAACTGTTTTTT.

In the case of this clone: This sample also contains other DNA sequences that code for the same CDR3. The chain couples TRBV10-3 to TRBJ2-5; D is possibly TRBD2 (5 bases). V shed 10 bases and J shed 5 bases, with 20 bases lying between them. The CDR3 runs 14 residues. CDR1 and CDR2 (germline): ENHRY, SYGVKD. The CDR3 DNA follows: TGTGCCACCCGGGGTTCCGCCGGAGCGGAGACCCAGTACTTC. Its translation: CATRGSAGAETQYF.

The chain uses TRBV6-1 and TRBJ2-2; a possible D gene is TRBD2 (6 bases). The V gene lost 8 bases and the J gene lost 4 bases, with 17 bases spanning the gap. This CDR3 region has 15 residues. Per germline, CDR1 MNHNS and CDR2 SASEGT. The CDR3 DNA reads as TGTGCCAGCCTAGACGGCGGGATAAGCACCGGGGAGCTGTTTTTT. Translated: CASLDGGISTGELFF.

This clone turned up a few times. The rearrangement uses TRBV19 and TRBJ1-2; no reliable D call. CDR3 length equals 15 residues. Germline V gives CDR1 LNHDA, CDR2 SQIVND (reference sequence). V was trimmed by 5 bases and J by 4 bases, leaving 17 bases between them. The CDR3 DNA reads as TGTGCCAGTAGTCCCCTTGGGGAGATGGGCTATGGCTACACCTTC. This gives the protein CASSPLGEMGYGYTF.

The genes are TRBV27 and TRBJ2-2; possibly TRBD2 for D (5 bases). V was trimmed by 3 bases and J by 7 bases, leaving 6 bases between them. CDR1 is MNHEY, CDR2 SMNVEV, per germline (reference sequence). This CDR3 is built from 12 residues. Written as DNA, the CDR3 is TGTGCCAGCAGTTTGAGGGTCGGGGAGCTGTTTTTT. Translation gives CASSLRVGELFF.

This clone was counted only a few times. The V gene is TRBV2, the J gene TRBJ1-6; D possibly corresponds to TRBD1 (5 bases). Between the trimmed V and J ends, which lost 6 bases and 6 bases, there was a span of 15 bases. The germline V gene has CDR1 SNHLY and CDR2 FYNNEI. The CDR3 is 15 amino acids. The CDR3 DNA reads TGTGCCAGCAGAGCAGGGTTGGAGTCTAATTCACCCCTCCACTTT. Translated, it gives CASRAGLESNSPLHF.

This chain connects TRBV7-8 to TRBJ1-5, with D possibly matching TRBD1 (5 bases). The CDR3 is 16 amino acids. With 5 bases removed from V and 0 bases from J, the gap between germline ends came to 14 bases. Germline CDR1 and CDR2: SGHVS and FQNEAQ. CDR3 nucleotide sequence: TGTGCCAGCAGCCTGACAGCTTTTTATAGCAATCAGCCCCAGCATTTT. This codes for CASSLTAFYSNQPQHF.